Listed here are 8 T cell receptor beta chains from one sample, sequenced in a study of brain T cells in children with intractable seizures. Measured with immunoSEQ multiplex PCR; TCRdb has only the in-frame clones, and not every one. This sample has about 80,000 clones, with roughly 89% found just once. The sample consisted of peripheral blood, taken at surgery. Receptor source: a girl aged 2-15 years with Rasmussen encephalitis and intractable seizures.

This chain links TRBV19 with TRBJ1-6, with TRBD1 matching 9 bases. Germline lookup yields CDR1 LNHDA and CDR2 SQIVND (reference sequence). V was clipped by 5 bases and J by 9 bases; unmatched bases: 5. This CDR3 has 14 residues. The DNA for the CDR3 is TGTGCCAGTAGTGGGACAGGGCGTGCTTCACCCCTCCACTTT. As protein: CASSGTGRASPLHF.

This sequence joins TRBV7-2 and TRBJ2-5; D is possibly TRBD2 (6 bases). V lost 1 base and J 5 bases, leaving 20 bases between the germline ends. CDR1 SGHTA and CDR2 FQGNSA come from the germline V gene. The CDR3 sequence is 17 residues long. Here the CDR3 reads CASSLVGPAGVFETQYF. The CDR3 bases are TGTGCCAGCAGCTTAGTGGGACCAGCGGGCGTTTTCGAGACCCAGTACTTC.

The rearrangement links TRBV5-8 to TRBJ2-2, with D possibly TRBD1 on 6 matching bases. Looked up from germline, CDR1 is SGHTS and CDR2 is YDEGEE. Trimming pared 4 bases from V and 1 base from J, leaving 14 bases between. CDR3 size: 16 residues. The CDR3 reads CASSPKGHLNTGELFF. In DNA, the CDR3 is TGTGCCAGCAGCCCAAAGGGACACTTGAACACCGGGGAGCTGTTTTTT.

The chain couples TRBV15 to TRBJ1-5; possibly TRBD1 for D (6 bases). Germline CDR1 reads LNHNV; CDR2 reads YYDKDF (reference sequence). Trimming pared 1 base from V and 2 bases from J, leaving 12 bases between. CDR3 size: 16 residues. This chain's CDR3 is CATSRGGAVGNQPQHF. DNA of the CDR3: TGTGCCACCAGCAGAGGGGGGGCGGTCGGCAATCAGCCCCAGCATTTT.

This chain uses TRBV10-1 with TRBJ2-3; D not certain. This CDR3 has 14 amino acids. V was shortened by 2 bases and J by 0 bases, with 6 bases between the two germline ends. Germline V gene lookup returns CDR1 WNHNN and CDR2 SYGVQD (reference sequence). CDR3 bases: TGCGCCAGCAGTGAGGTGCGGAGCACAGATACGCAGTATTTT. The encoded protein is CASSEVRSTDTQYF.

This sequence joins TRBV19 and TRBJ2-7; the match to TRBD2 covers 9 bases. Germline V gene sequence: CDR1 LNHDA, CDR2 SQIVND (reference sequence). J gave up 7 bases and V 3 bases, and 10 bases lay outside the gene matches. The CDR3 extends over 15 amino acids. This chain's CDR3 is CASSMGGLAGREQYF. CDR3 nucleotides: TGTGCCAGTAGTATGGGGGGGCTAGCGGGGAGAGAGCAGTACTTC.

The rearrangement links TRBV3-1 (or the pseudogene TRBV3-2) to TRBJ1-1; D is possibly TRBD1 (5 bases). Deletions cut 4 bases from V and 6 bases from J, with 24 bases between. Per germline, CDR1 LGHDT and CDR2 YNNKEL (reference sequence). This CDR3 contains 17 residues. CDR3 in amino acids: CASSPNWAGPKPPEAFF. The CDR3 DNA reads as TGTGCCAGCAGCCCCAATTGGGCAGGGCCTAAACCACCTGAAGCTTTCTTT.

This chain joins TRBV4-2 and TRBJ2-2; D gene uncertain. Germline assignment: CDR1 LGHNA and CDR2 YNFKEQ. Trimming took 0 bases from V and 5 from J, leaving 7 bases between them. This CDR3 is built from 14 residues. CDR3 in DNA: TGTGCCAGCAGCCAAGATCCACTGACCGGGGAGCTGTTTTTT. This encodes CASSQDPLTGELFF.